One and the same sample provided the 20 T cell receptor beta chains below, sequenced in a study of cytomegalovirus exposure and HLA in healthy donors. Primers included in the PCR were 60 Vbeta and 13 Jbeta primers. Data came from immunoSEQ multiplex PCR; TCRdb stores just in-frame clones and leaves some out. The table shows over 150,000 clones, with approximately 79% occurring only once. What was sequenced was PBMCs. The receptor source for this set is a woman in her late teens or twenties in good health and CMV-seronegative.

J is TRBJ2-2 and V is TRBV7-2; D not resolved. Trimming stripped 7 bases from V and 1 base from J, with 13 bases between. Germline V gives CDR1 SGHTA, CDR2 FQGNSA. The CDR3 has 15 residues. CDR3 sequence: CASTLAQMNTGELFF. CDR3 bases: TGTGCCAGCACCTTGGCACAAATGAACACCGGGGAGCTGTTTTTT.

The V call is TRBV19, the J call TRBJ2-7; 7 bases align to TRBD1. Per germline, CDR1 LNHDA and CDR2 SQIVND (reference sequence). The CDR3 spans 14 residues. Losses at the gene ends were 4 bases for V and 2 bases for J; bases not matched to a gene: 5. CDR3 region: CASSTGTVTYEQYF. CDR3 bases: TGTGCCAGTAGTACCGGGACAGTAACCTACGAGCAGTACTTC.

The chain uses TRBV28 and TRBJ2-3; a weak D match, TRBD1 (5 bases). Germline-derived CDR1 and CDR2 are MDHEN and SYDVKM. The V gene lost 2 bases and the J gene lost 5 bases, with 11 bases spanning the gap. The CDR3 runs to 14 residues. Written as DNA, the CDR3 is TGTGCCAGCAGTTTAGTACAGGACGGAGATACGCAGTATTTT. Its translation: CASSLVQDGDTQYF.

This clone has a single count. The genes are TRBV7-2 and TRBJ2-1; 11 positions agree with TRBD2. The CDR3 runs 17 residues. Germline CDR1 is SGHTA and CDR2 is FQGNSA. Losses at the gene ends were 3 bases for V and 0 bases for J; bases not matched to a gene: 4. CDR3: CASSFLAGGSSYNEQFF. The CDR3 nucleotides read TGTGCCAGCAGCTTTTTAGCGGGAGGGAGCTCCTACAATGAGCAGTTCTTC.

This clone turned up a few times. The chain uses TRBV2 and TRBJ1-1; 8 nucleotides align to TRBD1. The trim removed 6 bases at V and 6 bases at J, leaving 9 bases unmatched. The CDR3 is 14 residues long. Germline V gene lookup returns CDR1 SNHLY and CDR2 FYNNEI. CDR3 bases: TGTGCCAGCAGAAGGGGACAGGCCCAAGCTGAAGCTTTCTTT. Protein: CASRRGQAQAEAFF.

The gene calls are TRBV11-2 and TRBJ1-1, with 8 bases fitting TRBD1. V was pared by 10 bases and J by 5 bases, with 3 bases of the junction left unmatched. The CDR3 is made up of 11 amino acids. From germline, CDR1 is SGHAT and CDR2 FQNNGV. CDR3 nucleotides: TGTGCCACACGACAGGGGACTGAAGCTTTCTTT. It is translated as CATRQGTEAFF.

The rearrangement joins TRBV11-1 to TRBJ2-1; TRBD2 matches 7 bases. The V segment lost 5 bases and the J segment 9 bases; nucleotides outside the gene matches: 4. There are 12 residues in the CDR3. Germline loops: CDR1 SGHAT, CDR2 FQDESV (reference sequence). The CDR3: CASSPTGGEQFF. Written as DNA, the CDR3 is TGTGCCAGCAGCCCGACGGGGGGTGAGCAGTTCTTC.

In this sample, this clone turned up once. The chain recombines TRBV19 with TRBJ1-1; a possible D gene is TRBD1 (5 bases). The CDR3 contains 12 residues. Trimming took off 9 bases at V and 3 bases at J, with 11 bases between the two ends. Germline CDR1 reads LNHDA; CDR2 reads SQIVND (reference sequence). CDR3 residues: CASQEGYTEAFF. Here the CDR3 DNA reads TGTGCCAGCCAGGAGGGGTACACTGAAGCTTTCTTT. The full variable domain, with the rest looked up from reference TRBV19 and TRBJ1-1, is DGGITQSPKYLFRKEGQNVTLSCEQNLNHDAMYWYRQDPGQGLRLIYYSQIVNDFQKGDIAEGYSVSREKKESFPLTVTSAQKNPTAFYLCASQEGYTEAFFGQGTRLTVV.

This clone appeared a few times. V gene TRBV29-1 combines with J gene TRBJ2-3; TRBD2 aligns across 7 bases. V lost 2 bases to trimming and J lost 0 bases; unmatched junction nucleotides: 5. This CDR3 has 15 residues. Germline V gene data show CDR1 as SQVTM and CDR2 as ANQGSEA. The CDR3 DNA sequence: TGCAGCGTTGAACGAACGGGGGGTAGCACAGATACGCAGTATTTT. It encodes CSVERTGGSTDTQYF.

A few counts support this clone. The chain joins TRBV2 to TRBJ1-4, with D possibly matching TRBD1 (6 bases). Trimming took off 8 bases at V and 10 bases at J, with 23 bases between the two ends. CDR1 is SNHLY, CDR2 FYNNEI, per germline. CDR3 length: 15 amino acids. The CDR3 loop is CASRPDSTIMSKLFF. As DNA, the CDR3 is TGTGCCAGCCGGCCGGACAGTACGATAATGTCAAAACTGTTTTTT.

The genes are TRBV10-1 and TRBJ2-2; D is possibly TRBD1 (5 bases). This CDR3 is built from 18 residues. Germline assignment: CDR1 WNHNN and CDR2 SYGVQD (reference sequence). With 0 bases removed from V and 0 bases from J, the gap between germline ends came to 14 bases. The CDR3 sequence: CASSESRWGYPNTGELFF. The CDR3, as DNA: TGCGCCAGCAGTGAGTCGAGGTGGGGCTACCCGAACACCGGGGAGCTGTTTTTT.

J is TRBJ2-7 and V is TRBV7-8; D ambiguous. CDR1 is SGHVS, CDR2 FQNEAQ, per germline. This CDR3 comprises 15 residues. V was pared by 2 bases and J by 5 bases, with 16 bases between. The CDR3 DNA reads TGTGCCAGCAGCTTAATCGAGGCCCGTGCGAACGAGCAGTACTTC. Translation: CASSLIEARANEQYF. The variable domain in full, completed from reference TRBV7-8 and TRBJ2-7, reads GAGVSQSPRYKVAKRGQDVALRCDPISGHVSLFWYQQALGQGPEFLTYFQNEAQLDKSGLPSDRFFAERPEGSVSTLKIQRTQQEDSAVYLCASSLIEARANEQYFGPGTRLTVT.

The rearrangement uses TRBV11-2 and TRBJ2-7, with 7 nucleotides matching TRBD2. Germline lookup yields CDR1 SGHAT and CDR2 FQNNGV. V gave up 5 bases and J gave up 1 base; unmatched junction bases: 5. This CDR3 has 14 amino acids. The CDR3 bases are TGTGCCAGCAGCGTCAGCGGGGTTTCCTACGAGCAGTACTTC. Translated: CASSVSGVSYEQYF.

Comment on this clone: Its ends do not fully match the called genes, so a read error is possible. The rearrangement uses TRBV4-1 and TRBJ2-6, with 11 bases matching TRBD1. The CDR3 is made up of 18 amino acids. From germline, CDR1 is MGHRA and CDR2 YSYEKL. This chain's CDR3 is CVSSQTGTGGSGANVLTF. The CDR3 DNA reads TGCGTCAGCAGCCAAACCGGGACAGGGGGCTCTGGGGCCAACGTCCTGACTTTC.

This chain links TRBV6-5 with TRBJ1-2; no clear D gene. The CDR3 has 15 residues. The germline gives CDR1 MNHEY, CDR2 SVGAGI. Trimming stripped 4 bases from V and 0 bases from J, with 12 bases between. CDR3 bases: TGTGCCAGCAGTTCCCCGTCTAGGACTAACTATGGCTACACCTTC. Protein product: CASSSPSRTNYGYTF.

The chain couples TRBV7-9 to TRBJ2-1, with D possibly being TRBD1 (6 bases). V gave up 8 bases and J gave up 5 bases, with 16 bases separating them. The germline V gene encodes CDR1 SEHNR and CDR2 FQNEAQ (reference sequence). The CDR3 runs to 14 residues. The CDR3: CASPLSPGDNEQFF. CDR3 DNA sequence: TGTGCCAGCCCCCTATCCCCAGGGGACAATGAGCAGTTCTTC.

This clone came up once. The chain employs TRBV10-3 and TRBJ2-1; TRBD1 matches 10 bases. The V and J ends lost 4 bases and 6 bases, in that order; junction bases with no gene match: 9. The CDR3 sequence is 16 residues long. Germline V lookup: CDR1 ENHRY, CDR2 SYGVKD. CDR3 region: CAISVTWTGGGNEQFF. The CDR3 DNA sequence: TGTGCCATCAGTGTAACATGGACAGGGGGTGGCAATGAGCAGTTCTTC.

V usage is TRBV15 and J usage is TRBJ1-5; a possible D gene is TRBD1 (5 bases). Germline-derived CDR1 and CDR2 are LNHNV and YYDKDF (reference sequence). CDR3 size: 13 residues. V was trimmed by 4 bases and J by 1 base, leaving 5 bases between them. This CDR3 reads CATSTGSNQPQHF. The CDR3 bases are TGTGCCACCAGCACAGGGAGCAATCAGCCCCAGCATTTT.

This clone appeared a few times. CDR3 sequence (DNA): TGTGCCAGCAGTTTAAACTTCCAAGAGACCCAGTACTTC. Its protein is CASSLNFQETQYF. The chain combines TRBV28 with TRBJ2-5; D is undetermined. From germline, CDR1 is MDHEN and CDR2 SYDVKM. V dropped 2 bases and J dropped 1 base, with 5 bases sitting between them. The CDR3 runs to 13 residues.

V gene TRBV9 combines with J gene TRBJ1-2, with a weak D call TRBD1 (5 bases). The CDR3 runs to 13 residues. Looked up from germline, CDR1 is SGDLS and CDR2 is YYNGEE. Trimming removed 1 base at V and 6 bases at J, with 10 bases between. The chain's CDR3 is CASSVLPGDGYTF. The DNA for the CDR3 is TGTGCCAGCAGCGTACTTCCGGGGGATGGCTACACCTTC.